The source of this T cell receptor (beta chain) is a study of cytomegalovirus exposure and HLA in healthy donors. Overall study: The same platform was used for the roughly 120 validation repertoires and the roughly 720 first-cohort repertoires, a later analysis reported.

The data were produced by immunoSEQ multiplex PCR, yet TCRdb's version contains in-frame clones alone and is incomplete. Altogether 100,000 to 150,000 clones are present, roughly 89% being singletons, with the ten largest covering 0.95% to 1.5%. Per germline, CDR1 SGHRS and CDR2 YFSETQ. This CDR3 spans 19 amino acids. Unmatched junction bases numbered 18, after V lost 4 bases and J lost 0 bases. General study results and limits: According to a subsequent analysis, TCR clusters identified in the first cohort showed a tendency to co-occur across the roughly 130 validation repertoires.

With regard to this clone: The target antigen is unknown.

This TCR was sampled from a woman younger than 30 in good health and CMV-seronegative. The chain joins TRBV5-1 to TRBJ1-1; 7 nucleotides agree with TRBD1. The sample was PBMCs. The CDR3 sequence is CASSAAGTAKKYMNTEAFF. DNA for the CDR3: TGCGCCAGCAGCGCAGCCGGGACAGCTAAAAAATACATGAACACTGAAGCTTTCTTT.